The sequence of this TCR beta chain was determined in a study of blood T cells in healthy people across ages. Findings and caveats of the study: Diversity estimated from one million T cells was considered an underestimate. Percentage of naive T cells showed a strong correlation with TCR beta diversity.

This clonotype was detected only a few times. Its antigen is not known. Combining a sample-barcoded 5' primer with a J-beta primer mix, a second PCR ran for about 7 to 12 cycles. Each CDR3 protein gets one entry after TCRdb re-called the 5' RACE reads with MiXCR. The data contain about 1,600,000 distinct CDR3 sequences, roughly 40% of them seen just once; the ten biggest clones take up 7% to 9%. Germline V CDR1 and CDR2: SGHVS, FQNEAQ. Trimming cost V 1 base and J 7 bases, with 17 bases left between them. This CDR3 is built from 16 residues. Peripheral blood samples of around 9.8 milliliters were drawn from each donor.

Sequencing was performed on blood. The receptor was derived from a woman between 18 and 29 years old in good health. The chain couples TRBV7-8 to TRBJ1-5; D remains unclear. The CDR3 DNA follows: TGTGCCAGCAGCTTAGTGGTTTCGGCAATGGGGCAGCCCCAGCATTTT. Encoded protein: CASSLVVSAMGQPQHF.